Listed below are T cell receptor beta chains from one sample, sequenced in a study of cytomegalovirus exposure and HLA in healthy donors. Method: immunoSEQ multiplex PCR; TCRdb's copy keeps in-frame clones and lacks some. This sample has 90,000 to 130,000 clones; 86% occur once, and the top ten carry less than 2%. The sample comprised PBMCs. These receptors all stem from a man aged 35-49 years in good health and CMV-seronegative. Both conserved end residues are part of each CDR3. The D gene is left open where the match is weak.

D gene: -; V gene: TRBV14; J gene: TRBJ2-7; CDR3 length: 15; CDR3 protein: CASSPQALSSYEQYF; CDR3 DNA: TGTGCCAGCAGCCCCCAAGCGTTGAGCTCCTACGAGCAGTACTTC
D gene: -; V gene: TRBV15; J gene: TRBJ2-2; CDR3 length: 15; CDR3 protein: CATSIRQGGAGELFF; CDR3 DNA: TGTGCCACCAGCATCAGACAGGGAGGAGCCGGGGAGCTGTTTTTT
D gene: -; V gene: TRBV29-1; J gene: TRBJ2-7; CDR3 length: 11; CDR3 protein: CSVGGQSEQYF; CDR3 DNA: TGCAGCGTGGGGGGACAGTCCGAGCAGTACTTC
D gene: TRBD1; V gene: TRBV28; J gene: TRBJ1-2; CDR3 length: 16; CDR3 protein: CASSGTGPPLGYGYTF; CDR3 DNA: TGTGCCAGCAGCGGGACAGGGCCCCCCCTAGGCTATGGCTACACCTTC
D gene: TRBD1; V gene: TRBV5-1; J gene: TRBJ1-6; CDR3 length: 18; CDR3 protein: CASSLGNRLGQKHSPLHF; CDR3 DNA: TGCGCCAGCAGCTTAGGGAACCGTCTGGGACAGAAGCATTCACCCCTCCACTTT
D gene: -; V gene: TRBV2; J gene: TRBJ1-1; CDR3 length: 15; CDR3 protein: CASSSRGGEGTEAFF; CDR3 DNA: TGTGCCAGCAGCTCGCGGGGAGGGGAAGGAACTGAAGCTTTCTTT
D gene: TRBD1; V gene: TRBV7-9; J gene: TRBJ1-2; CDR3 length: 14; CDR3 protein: CASSRDRGNYGYTF; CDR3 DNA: TGTGCCAGCAGCCGGGACAGGGGCAACTATGGCTACACCTTC
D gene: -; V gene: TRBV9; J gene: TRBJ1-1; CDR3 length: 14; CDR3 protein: CASSPSRGGTEAFF; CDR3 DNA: TGTGCCAGCAGCCCAAGCAGGGGTGGCACTGAAGCTTTCTTT
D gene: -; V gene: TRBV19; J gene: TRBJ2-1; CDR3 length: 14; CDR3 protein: CASSVSGSYNEQFF; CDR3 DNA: TGTGCCAGTAGTGTCTCCGGCTCCTACAATGAGCAGTTCTTC
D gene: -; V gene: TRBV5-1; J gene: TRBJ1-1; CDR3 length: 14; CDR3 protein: CASSGGTGNTEAFF; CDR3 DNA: TGCGCCAGCAGCGGAGGGACGGGTAACACTGAAGCTTTCTTT
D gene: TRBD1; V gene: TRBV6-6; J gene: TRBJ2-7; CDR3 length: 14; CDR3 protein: CASRDRGGIDEQYF; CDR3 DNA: TGTGCCAGCAGGGACAGGGGAGGTATCGACGAGCAGTACTTC
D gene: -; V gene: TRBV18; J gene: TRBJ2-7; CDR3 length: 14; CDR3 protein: CASSPDKGGYEQYF; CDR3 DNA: TGTGCCAGCTCACCCGATAAGGGAGGATACGAGCAGTACTTC
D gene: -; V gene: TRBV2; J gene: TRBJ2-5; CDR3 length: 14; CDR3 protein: CASSLRQTQETQYF; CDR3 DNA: TGTGCCAGCAGCCTACGGCAGACACAAGAGACCCAGTACTTC
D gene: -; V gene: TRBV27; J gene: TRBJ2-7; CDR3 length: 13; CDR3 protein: CASSLAQTGEQYF; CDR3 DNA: TGTGCCAGCAGTTTGGCACAGACGGGGGAGCAGTACTTC
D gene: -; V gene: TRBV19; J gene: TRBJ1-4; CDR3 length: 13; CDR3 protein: CASSIVESEKLFF; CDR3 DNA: TGTGCCAGTAGTATTGTGGAGAGTGAAAAACTGTTTTTT
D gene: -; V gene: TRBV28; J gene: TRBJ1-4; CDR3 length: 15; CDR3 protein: CASSLPRGINEKLFF; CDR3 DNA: TGTGCCAGCAGCCTCCCCAGGGGCATTAATGAAAAACTGTTTTTT